The rows below give T cell receptor beta chains drawn from one sample of a study of OX40 agonist ivuxolimab in advanced cancers. Sequencing used immunoSEQ multiplex PCR; TCRdb keeps in-frame clones, though not all of them. The sample lists 5,500 to 7,500 clones; 70% were seen once. The material sequenced was CD4+ or CD8+ T cells sorted from blood, taken in a trial of the OX40 agonist ivuxolimab. The source is an adult with an advanced solid tumor such as melanoma, head and neck, liver or kidney cancer. Each CDR3 is given with its conserved first and last residue. Each record gives: J gene, clone size, V gene, D gene, CDR3 protein, CDR3 DNA. A D gene is named only where the DNA matches it firmly. For some rows the clone size is stated as once, few or many, or as a class when expanded; others skip it.

j_call: TRBJ2-7; clone_size: once; v_call: TRBV7-2; d_call: -; cdr3_aa: CASSYGGESYEQYF; cdr3_nt: TGTGCCAGCAGTTACGGGGGAGAGTCCTACGAGCAGTACTTC
j_call: TRBJ2-7; clone_size: -; v_call: TRBV6-1; d_call: TRBD1; cdr3_aa: CASSEDYRGSYEQYF; cdr3_nt: TGTGCCAGCAGTGAAGACTACAGGGGGTCCTACGAGCAGTACTTC
j_call: TRBJ2-1; clone_size: few; v_call: TRBV4-3; d_call: -; cdr3_aa: CASSHGGIEQFF; cdr3_nt: TGCGCCAGCAGCCATGGAGGAATTGAGCAGTTCTTC
j_call: TRBJ2-7; clone_size: -; v_call: TRBV11-2; d_call: -; cdr3_aa: CASSGEYEQYF; cdr3_nt: TGTGCCAGCAGCGGCGAATACGAGCAGTACTTC
j_call: TRBJ2-7; clone_size: -; v_call: TRBV6-5; d_call: TRBD2; cdr3_aa: CASSYSASGGAYEQYF; cdr3_nt: TGTGCCAGCAGTTACTCTGCTAGCGGGGGGGCCTACGAGCAGTACTTC
j_call: TRBJ2-1; clone_size: many; v_call: TRBV19; d_call: -; cdr3_aa: CASSIGPSGGNEQFF; cdr3_nt: TGTGCCAGTAGTATCGGGCCCAGCGGTGGCAATGAGCAGTTCTTC
j_call: TRBJ1-5; clone_size: once; v_call: TRBV5-4; d_call: -; cdr3_aa: CASSLENGNQPQHF; cdr3_nt: TGTGCCAGCAGCTTGGAAAATGGCAATCAGCCCCAGCATTTT
j_call: TRBJ2-2; clone_size: medium-sized; v_call: TRBV29-1; d_call: -; cdr3_aa: CSVESGSANTGELFF; cdr3_nt: TGCAGCGTTGAATCTGGCAGCGCGAACACCGGGGAGCTGTTTTTT
j_call: TRBJ2-7; clone_size: medium-sized; v_call: TRBV7-6; d_call: -; cdr3_aa: CASSSTDYEQYF; cdr3_nt: TGTGCCAGCAGCTCCACTGATTACGAGCAGTACTTC
j_call: TRBJ2-5; clone_size: -; v_call: TRBV7-9; d_call: -; cdr3_aa: CASSSLEGRVRETQYF; cdr3_nt: TGTGCCAGCAGCTCGCTAGAGGGCAGGGTGCGAGAGACCCAGTACTTC
j_call: TRBJ2-1; clone_size: -; v_call: TRBV7-8; d_call: TRBD1; cdr3_aa: CASSLRSGTDYNEQFF; cdr3_nt: TGTGCCAGCAGCTTGAGGTCCGGGACAGACTACAATGAGCAGTTCTTC
j_call: TRBJ2-7; clone_size: medium-sized; v_call: TRBV4-3; d_call: -; cdr3_aa: CASSQQRTATYEQYF; cdr3_nt: TGCGCCAGCAGCCAACAGCGAACGGCCACCTACGAGCAGTACTTC
j_call: TRBJ1-4; clone_size: -; v_call: TRBV6-6; d_call: -; cdr3_aa: CASRGSPNEKLFF; cdr3_nt: TGTGCCAGCAGGGGCAGCCCTAATGAAAAACTGTTTTTT
j_call: TRBJ1-5; clone_size: -; v_call: TRBV11-2; d_call: -; cdr3_aa: CASSPLDGGNQPQHF; cdr3_nt: TGTGCCAGCAGCCCCCTCGACGGAGGCAATCAGCCCCAGCATTTT
j_call: TRBJ1-1; clone_size: -; v_call: TRBV9; d_call: -; cdr3_aa: CASSPRVENTEAFF; cdr3_nt: TGTGCCAGCAGCCCCCGGGTAGAAAACACTGAAGCTTTCTTT
j_call: TRBJ2-7; clone_size: once; v_call: TRBV6-5; d_call: -; cdr3_aa: CASSYSPGTYEQYF; cdr3_nt: TGTGCCAGCAGTTACTCGCCCGGAACCTACGAGCAGTACTTC
j_call: TRBJ2-7; clone_size: -; v_call: TRBV10-3; d_call: -; cdr3_aa: CAISGSYEQYF; cdr3_nt: TGTGCCATCAGTGGATCCTACGAGCAGTACTTC
j_call: TRBJ2-6; clone_size: -; v_call: TRBV5-5; d_call: -; cdr3_aa: CASSRLSGAHPGANVLTF; cdr3_nt: TGTGCCAGCAGCCGCCTCAGTGGGGCCCATCCTGGGGCCAACGTCCTGACTTTC
j_call: TRBJ2-1; clone_size: -; v_call: TRBV19; d_call: -; cdr3_aa: CASSLLAGEQFF; cdr3_nt: TGTGCCAGTAGTCTGCTAGCTGGTGAGCAGTTCTTC